This T cell receptor beta chain was obtained from a study of beta chain features in type 1 diabetes (dated by TCRdb to between 2017 and 2018). Concerning the study at large: Mean age, gender distribution, total cell number and subset yield were not different between patients and healthy donors. In the study, TCRB repertoires of sorted circulating CD4+ T cell subsets from recently diagnosed type 1 diabetes patients were compared with those of matched healthy donors. Across all samples, roughly 110,000,000 sorted cells were examined, and cell number per subset correlated strongly with RNA yield. Whereas all 30 or so donors provided naive and central memory subsets, regulatory and stem cell-like memory subsets were isolated from just 8 patients and roughly eight healthy donors. What the work shows at the level of the full study, not this receptor alone: Naive, central memory and regulatory TCRB repertoires appeared more similar among patients than among healthy donors. Because small numbers of individuals were included in the HLA sub-analyses, any influence of HLA type on TCRB rearrangement was left unresolved. Shorter templates might have been favored by PCR, but patient and control samples were amplified and corrected together, so both groups would have been affected equally by any skew. Because cDNA was sequenced instead of genomic DNA, highly expressing activated cells could be over-represented, though the groups showed no difference in activation or CD3 levels. A moderate but significant shortening of TCRB CDR3 length was observed in type 1 diabetes patients in all four CD4+ subsets. Fewer insertions and more nucleotide deletions at VDJ recombination sites were observed in patients with type 1 diabetes, implying thymic rearrangement abnormalities.

Each donor gave one peripheral blood draw, averaging approximately 120 mL, which was collected into heparinised tubes. A BD FACSAria II was used to sort naive, central memory, regulatory and stem cell-like memory CD4+ T cells with a panel that included CD45RO, CCR7, CD25, CD127, CD95 and CD27. Every sorted population had a purity above 95%. PBMCs were separated immediately by Lymphoprep density gradient centrifugation and were stained directly, without being cultured. So that batch effects would be minimized, each experiment stained and sorted samples in pairs, pairing one healthy donor with one patient. On this clone itself: Its antigen has not been determined. No much larger clone is present one base from it, and per-base qualities are unavailable.

All of the isolated RNA was reverse transcribed with the High Capacity cDNA Reverse Transcription Kit, so expressed TCRB transcripts were sequenced. Deep immunoSEQ sequencing was applied to naive, central memory and regulatory T cell samples, giving an average of roughly 3.6 million total reads per sample. Sorted cells were lysed in RLT buffer, and RNA was extracted using DNase-treated RNeasy Micro or Mini kits according to cell number. To prevent cross-contamination, each cell subset was processed individually, whereas patient and healthy donor samples were processed jointly. The immunoSEQ multiplex PCR was used to amplify TCRB sequences from cDNA, generating 87-bp fragments that spanned the CDR3 region. The amplicons were sequenced using the Illumina HiSeq platform. The original pipeline was this. Synthetic template baselines were used to correct PCR bias computationally, reads within Hamming distance 2 were collapsed together, and singletons that could not be merged were discarded. Reads were aligned against IMGT to assign V, D and J genes, CDR3 length and insertions or deletions at six rearrangement sites. Within each subset, clonotype counts were normalized to sorted cell number, after which true diversity and Gini coefficients were computed with the tcR R package. The overlap coefficient, calculated on TCRB nucleotide sequences, was used to measure repertoire sharing. Out-of-frame TCRB sequences from naive cells were analyzed as a proxy for the pre-selection repertoire. TCRdb mirrors the immuneACCESS table, restricted to in-frame sequences. Some clones are absent from its copies; in checked studies, under half trace to an unresolved V gene, and the reason for the others is unknown. The V and J calls and clone size come from that table; D and trimming were worked out from the DNA. This sample has 640,000 or so clones in its table, and roughly 13% of those were observed once. Of the sample, just under 0.04% falls within the top ten clones.

V gives up 6 bases and J gives up 9 bases, and the segment between their germline ends measures 4 bases. Measured from the cysteine to the phenylalanine, the CDR3 is 9 residues long. Kept here is only the CDR3 DNA, which spans 27 bases and is read in frame from base 1. As encoded in the germline V gene (reference sequence), CDR1 is MNHEY while CDR2 is SMNVEV. Sequencing was carried out using naive CD4+ T cells from blood. The sample's cell subset or site label, decoded: true naive CD4+ T cells. The rearrangement combines TRBV27 with TRBJ2-3, with an unclear D gene assignment. The receptor was derived from a man aged 18 to 29 with type 1 diabetes. The sequence in DNA is TGTGCCAGCAGACGAACGCAGTATTTT. Translation gives CASRRTQYF.